This T cell receptor (beta chain) originates from a study of OX40 agonist ivuxolimab in advanced cancers. The overall study: Patients with hepatocellular carcinoma, melanoma, renal cell or head and neck cancer made up the dose-escalation patients.

The repertoire was sequenced with immunoSEQ multiplex PCR; TCRdb's copy has only in-frame clones and lacks some. The table lists 70,000 to 75,000 clones, around four fifths of them singletons, with 5.5% to 7% in the top ten. The length of the CDR3 is 12 residues. The germline V gene has CDR1 MGHDK and CDR2 SYGVNS. Trimming stripped 4 bases from V and 2 bases from J, with 6 bases between. V usage is TRBV25-1 and J usage is TRBJ2-7; D unclear. The sequence was collected from an adult with an advanced solid tumor such as melanoma, head and neck, liver or kidney cancer. The specimen was CD4+ or CD8+ T cells sorted from blood, collected in a trial of the OX40 agonist ivuxolimab. The DNA of the CDR3 is TGTGCCAGCAGTGCCGCCGCCTACGAGCAGTACTTC. It yields the protein CASSAAAYEQYF.